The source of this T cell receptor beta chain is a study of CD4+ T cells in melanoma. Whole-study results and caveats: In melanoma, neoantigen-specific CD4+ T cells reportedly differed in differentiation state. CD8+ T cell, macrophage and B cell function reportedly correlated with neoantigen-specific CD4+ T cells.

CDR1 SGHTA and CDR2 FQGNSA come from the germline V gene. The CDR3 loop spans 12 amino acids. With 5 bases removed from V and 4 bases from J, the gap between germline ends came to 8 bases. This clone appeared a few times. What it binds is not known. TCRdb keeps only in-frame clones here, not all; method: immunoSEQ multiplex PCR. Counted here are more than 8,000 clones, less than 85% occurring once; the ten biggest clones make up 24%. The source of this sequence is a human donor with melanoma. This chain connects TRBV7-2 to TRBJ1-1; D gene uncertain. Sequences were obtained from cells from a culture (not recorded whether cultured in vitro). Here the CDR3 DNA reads TGTGCCAGCAGCCCTCAGCGCACTGAAGCTTTCTTT. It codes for CASSPQRTEAFF.